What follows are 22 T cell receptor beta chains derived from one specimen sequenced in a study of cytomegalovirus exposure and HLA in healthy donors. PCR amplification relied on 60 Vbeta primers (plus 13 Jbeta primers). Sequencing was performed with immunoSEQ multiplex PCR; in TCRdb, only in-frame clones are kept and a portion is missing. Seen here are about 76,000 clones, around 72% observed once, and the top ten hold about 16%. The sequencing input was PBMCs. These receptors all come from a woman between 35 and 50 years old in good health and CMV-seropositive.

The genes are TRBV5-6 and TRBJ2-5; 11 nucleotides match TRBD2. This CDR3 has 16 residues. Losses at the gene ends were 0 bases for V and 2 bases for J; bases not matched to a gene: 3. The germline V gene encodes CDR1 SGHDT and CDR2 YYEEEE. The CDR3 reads CASSLASGGSQETQYF. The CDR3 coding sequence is TGTGCCAGCAGCTTGGCTAGCGGGGGGTCACAAGAGACCCAGTACTTC.

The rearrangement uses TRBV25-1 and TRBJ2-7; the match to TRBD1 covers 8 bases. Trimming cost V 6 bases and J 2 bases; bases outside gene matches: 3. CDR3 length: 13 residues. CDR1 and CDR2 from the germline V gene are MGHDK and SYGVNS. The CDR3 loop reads CASRLTGAYEQYF. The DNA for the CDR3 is TGTGCCAGCAGGCTGACAGGGGCCTACGAGCAGTACTTC.

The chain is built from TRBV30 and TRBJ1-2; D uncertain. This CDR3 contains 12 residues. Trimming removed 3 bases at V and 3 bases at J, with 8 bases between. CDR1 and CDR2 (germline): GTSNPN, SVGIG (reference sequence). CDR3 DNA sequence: TGTGCCTGGAGGTCCCGGGACTATGGCTACACCTTC. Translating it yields CAWRSRDYGYTF.

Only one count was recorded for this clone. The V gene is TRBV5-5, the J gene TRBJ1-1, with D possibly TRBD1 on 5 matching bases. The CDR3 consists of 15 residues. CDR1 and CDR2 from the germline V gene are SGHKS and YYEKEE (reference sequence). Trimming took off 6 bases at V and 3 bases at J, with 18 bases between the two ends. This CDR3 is CASTASGFRDTEAFF. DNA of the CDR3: TGTGCCAGCACAGCTTCAGGGTTTCGGGACACTGAAGCTTTCTTT.

The DNA of the CDR3 is TGTGCCAGCGGGGGGGTGCAAAGGTACTTC. It encodes CASGGVQRYF. The V gene is TRBV27, the J gene TRBJ2-7; TRBD2 aligns across 7 bases. Germline values: CDR1 MNHEY, CDR2 SMNVEV (reference sequence). J gave up 12 bases and V 8 bases, and 7 bases lay outside the gene matches. This CDR3 is built from 10 residues.

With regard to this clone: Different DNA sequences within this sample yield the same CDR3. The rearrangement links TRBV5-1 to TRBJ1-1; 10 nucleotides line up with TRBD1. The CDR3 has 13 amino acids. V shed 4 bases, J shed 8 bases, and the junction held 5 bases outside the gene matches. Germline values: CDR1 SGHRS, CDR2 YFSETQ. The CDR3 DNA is TGCGCCAGCAGCGGGGGACAGGGGACCGAAGCTTTCTTT. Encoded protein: CASSGGQGTEAFF.

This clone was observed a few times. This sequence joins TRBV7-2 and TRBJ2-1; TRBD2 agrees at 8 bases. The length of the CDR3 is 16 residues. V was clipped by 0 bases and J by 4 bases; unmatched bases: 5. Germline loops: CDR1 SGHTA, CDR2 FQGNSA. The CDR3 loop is CASSLASGGRYNEQFF. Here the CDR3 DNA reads TGTGCCAGCAGCTTAGCGTCTGGCGGGAGGTACAATGAGCAGTTCTTC.

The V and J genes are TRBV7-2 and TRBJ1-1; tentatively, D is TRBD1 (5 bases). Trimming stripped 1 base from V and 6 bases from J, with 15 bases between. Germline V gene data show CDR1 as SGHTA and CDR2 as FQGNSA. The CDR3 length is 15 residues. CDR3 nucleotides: TGTGCCAGCAGCTTAGTTGGTCAGGGAGGGGCTGAAGCTTTCTTT. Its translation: CASSLVGQGGAEAFF.

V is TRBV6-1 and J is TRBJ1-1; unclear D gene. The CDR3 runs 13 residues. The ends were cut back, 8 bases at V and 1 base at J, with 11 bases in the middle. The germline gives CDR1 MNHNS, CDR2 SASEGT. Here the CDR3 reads CASQERANTEAFF. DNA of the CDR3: TGTGCCAGCCAGGAACGCGCGAACACTGAAGCTTTCTTT.

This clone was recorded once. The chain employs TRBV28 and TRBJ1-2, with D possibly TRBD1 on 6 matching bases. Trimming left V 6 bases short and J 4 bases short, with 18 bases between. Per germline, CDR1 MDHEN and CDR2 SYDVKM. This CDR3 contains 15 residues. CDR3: CASSWGIQGPYGYTF. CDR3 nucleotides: TGTGCCAGCAGCTGGGGGATACAGGGTCCCTATGGCTACACCTTC.

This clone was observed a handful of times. CDR3 in amino acids: CASSQRRGRGEKLFF. CDR3 DNA: TGTGCCAGCAGCCAAAGGAGGGGCAGAGGTGAAAAACTGTTTTTT. V and J are TRBV14 and TRBJ1-4, with D possibly matching TRBD1 (5 bases). The CDR3 consists of 15 residues. Germline V gives CDR1 SGHDN, CDR2 FVKESK. V was pared by 2 bases and J by 7 bases, with 14 bases between. Full variable domain (missing parts from reference TRBV14 and TRBJ1-4): EAGVTQFPSHSVIEKGQTVTLRCDPISGHDNLYWYRRVMGKEIKFLLHFVKESKQDESGMPNNRFLAERTGGTYSTLKVQPAELEDSGVYFCASSQRRGRGEKLFFGSGTQLSVL.

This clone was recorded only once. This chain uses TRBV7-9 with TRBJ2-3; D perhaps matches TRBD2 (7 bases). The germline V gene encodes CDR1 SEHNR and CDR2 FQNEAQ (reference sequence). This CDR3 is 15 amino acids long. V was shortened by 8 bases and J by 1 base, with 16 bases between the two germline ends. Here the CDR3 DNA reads TGTGCCAGCGGCCCAGGGGCGGGGGGCACAGATACGCAGTATTTT. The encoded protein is CASGPGAGGTDTQYF.

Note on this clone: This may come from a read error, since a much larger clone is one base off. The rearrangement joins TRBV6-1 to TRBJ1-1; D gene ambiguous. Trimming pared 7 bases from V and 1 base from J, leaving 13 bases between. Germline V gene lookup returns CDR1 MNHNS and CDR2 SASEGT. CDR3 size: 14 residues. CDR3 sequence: CASITITGNTEAFF. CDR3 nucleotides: TGTGCCAGCATTACCATTACGGGGAACACTGAAGCTTTCTTT.

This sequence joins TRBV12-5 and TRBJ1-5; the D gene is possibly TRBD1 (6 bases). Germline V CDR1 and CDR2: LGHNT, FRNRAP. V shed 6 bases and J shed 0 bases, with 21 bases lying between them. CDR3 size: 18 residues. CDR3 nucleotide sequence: TGTGCTAGTGGGGGAGTCACAGGGTCGACTTATAGCAATCAGCCCCAGCATTTT. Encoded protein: CASGGVTGSTYSNQPQHF.

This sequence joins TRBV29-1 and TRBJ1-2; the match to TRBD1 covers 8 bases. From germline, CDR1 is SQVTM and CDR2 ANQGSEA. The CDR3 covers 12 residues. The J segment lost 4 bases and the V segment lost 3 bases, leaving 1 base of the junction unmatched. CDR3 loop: CSVEDRVYGYTF. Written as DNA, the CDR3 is TGCAGCGTTGAGGACAGGGTCTATGGCTACACCTTC.

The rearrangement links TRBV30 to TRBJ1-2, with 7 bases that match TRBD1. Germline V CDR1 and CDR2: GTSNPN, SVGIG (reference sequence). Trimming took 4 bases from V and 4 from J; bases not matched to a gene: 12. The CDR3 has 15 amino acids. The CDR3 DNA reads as TGTGCCTGGACTGTGAGGGACAGATTTCTCTATGGCTACACCTTC. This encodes CAWTVRDRFLYGYTF.

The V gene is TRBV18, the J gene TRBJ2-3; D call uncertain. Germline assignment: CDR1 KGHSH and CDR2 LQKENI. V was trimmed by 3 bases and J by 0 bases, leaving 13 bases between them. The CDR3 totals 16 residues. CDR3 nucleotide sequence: TGTGCCAGCTCACCCCCAACCACCAGAAGCACAGATACGCAGTATTTT. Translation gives CASSPPTTRSTDTQYF.

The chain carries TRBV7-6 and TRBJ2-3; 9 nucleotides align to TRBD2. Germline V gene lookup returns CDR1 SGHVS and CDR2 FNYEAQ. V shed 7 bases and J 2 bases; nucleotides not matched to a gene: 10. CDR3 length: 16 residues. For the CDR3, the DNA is TGTGCCAGCAAAAGAGAAGCGGGGGGTAACACAGATACGCAGTATTTT. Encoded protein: CASKREAGGNTDTQYF.

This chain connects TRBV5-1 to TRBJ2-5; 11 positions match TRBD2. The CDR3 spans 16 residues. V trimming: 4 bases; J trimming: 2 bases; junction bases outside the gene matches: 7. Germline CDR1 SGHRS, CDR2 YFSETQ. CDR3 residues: CASSLLAGGPQETQYF. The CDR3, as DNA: TGCGCCAGCAGCCTTCTAGCGGGAGGACCTCAAGAGACCCAGTACTTC. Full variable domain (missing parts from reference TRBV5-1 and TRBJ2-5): KAGVTQTPRYLIKTRGQQVTLSCSPISGHRSVSWYQQTPGQGLQFLFEYFSETQRNKGNFPGRFSGRQFSNSRSEMNVSTLELGDSALYLCASSLLAGGPQETQYFGPGTRLLVL.

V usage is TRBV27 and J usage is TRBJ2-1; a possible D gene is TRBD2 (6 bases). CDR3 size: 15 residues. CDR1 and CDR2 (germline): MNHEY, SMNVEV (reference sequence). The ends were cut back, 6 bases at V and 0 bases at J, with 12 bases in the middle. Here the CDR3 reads CASRVLGGSYNEQFF. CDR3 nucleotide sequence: TGTGCCAGCAGAGTCCTGGGGGGCTCCTACAATGAGCAGTTCTTC.

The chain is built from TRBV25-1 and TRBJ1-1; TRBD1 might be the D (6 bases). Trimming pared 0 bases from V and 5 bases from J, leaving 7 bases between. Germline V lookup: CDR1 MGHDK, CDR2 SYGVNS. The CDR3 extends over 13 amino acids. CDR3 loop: CASSEYGQTEAFF. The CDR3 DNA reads TGTGCCAGCAGTGAATACGGACAGACTGAAGCTTTCTTT.

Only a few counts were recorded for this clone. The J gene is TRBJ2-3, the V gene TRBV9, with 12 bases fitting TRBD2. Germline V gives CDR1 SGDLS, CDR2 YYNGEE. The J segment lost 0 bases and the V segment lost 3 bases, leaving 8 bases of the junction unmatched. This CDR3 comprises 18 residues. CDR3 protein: CASSAIWTSGDSTDTQYF. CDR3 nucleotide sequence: TGTGCCAGCAGCGCAATTTGGACTAGCGGGGATAGCACAGATACGCAGTATTTT.